Below, 5 T cell receptor beta chains from the same sample are listed, as sequenced in a study of T cell repertoires in cytomegalovirus infection. TCRdb called the reads again in MiXCR, with one record for every CDR3 protein. The sample includes some 500,000 distinct CDR3 sequences, 40% of them seen just once. The antigens these receptors bind are not known. The specimen comprised cultured PBMCs, sampled from culture after CMV antigen stimulation. All receptors come from a human donor in good health (CMV status not recorded). Some clones in this sample may be carry-over from other donors' samples.

CDR3 amino acids: CASSLDTGNTEAFF. DNA of the CDR3: TGTGCCAGCAGCTTAGATACGGGGAACACTGAAGCTTTCTTT. This chain connects TRBV7-9 to TRBJ1-1, with no clear D. Per the germline V gene, CDR1 is SEHNR and CDR2 is FQNEAQ (reference sequence). V lost 1 base to trimming and J lost 1 base, with 7 bases between them. This CDR3 contains 14 residues. The full variable domain, its missing parts supplied by reference TRBV7-9 and TRBJ1-1, is DTGVSQNPRHKITKRGQNVTFRCDPISEHNRLYWYRQTLGQGPEFLTYFQNEAQLEKSRLLSDRFSAERPKGSFSTLEIQRTEQGDSAMYLCASSLDTGNTEAFFGQGTRLTVV.

The chain links TRBV7-2 to TRBJ2-5; TRBD2 agrees at 8 bases. The germline V gene encodes CDR1 SGHTA and CDR2 FQGNSA. The CDR3 length is 15 residues. V trimming: 5 bases; J trimming: 3 bases; junction bases outside the gene matches: 8. The CDR3 DNA follows: TGTGCCAGCAGCCCGGGACTAGGTCGGGAAGAGACCCAGTACTTC. This encodes CASSPGLGREETQYF. The whole variable domain, remainder taken from reference TRBV7-2 and TRBJ2-5, is GAGVSQSPSNKVTEKGKDVELRCDPISGHTALYWYRQSLGQGLEFLIYFQGNSAPDKSGLPSDRFSAERTGGSVSTLTIQRTQQEDSAVYLCASSPGLGREETQYFGPGTRLLVL.

This clonotype was detected only a few times. Mismatch with germline at one junction end may stem from a read error. V and J are TRBV27 and TRBJ2-7; 10 bases agree with TRBD2. The V gene's germline CDR1 is MNHEY and CDR2 SMNVEV (reference sequence). This CDR3 is 14 amino acids long. CDR3 in amino acids: CASKQGAGGLYEHF. Written as DNA, the CDR3 is TGTGCCAGCAAGCAAGGAGCGGGAGGGTTATACGAGCACTTC.

The chain combines TRBV20-1 with TRBJ2-2; the D gene could be TRBD1 or TRBD2 (5 bases each). CDR1 DFQATT and CDR2 SNEGSKA come from the germline V gene (reference sequence). Trimming left V 5 bases short and J 5 bases short, with 9 bases between. CDR3 size: 12 residues. In DNA, the CDR3 is TGCAGTGCTGATGGGGGTACCGGGGAGCTGTTTTTT. Translation: CSADGGTGELFF.

The table lists this clonotype with many counts. The chain combines TRBV7-8 with TRBJ1-5, with a possible D match to TRBD1 (5 bases). The CDR3 runs 17 residues. V lost 0 bases and J 0 bases, leaving 12 bases between the germline ends. The germline V gene encodes CDR1 SGHVS and CDR2 FQNEAQ. This CDR3 reads CASSLALGGVSNQPQHF. The CDR3, as DNA: TGTGCCAGCAGCTTAGCGTTGGGGGGTGTTAGCAATCAGCCCCAGCATTTT. The whole variable domain, remainder taken from reference TRBV7-8 and TRBJ1-5, is GAGVSQSPRYKVAKRGQDVALRCDPISGHVSLFWYQQALGQGPEFLTYFQNEAQLDKSGLPSDRFFAERPEGSVSTLKIQRTQQEDSAVYLCASSLALGGVSNQPQHFGDGTRLSIL.